This entry describes one T cell receptor beta chain. Original data processing: Scientists estimated how many nucleated cells there were by amplifying reference gene primers. Sequencing was performed with immunoSEQ multiplex PCR; in TCRdb, only in-frame clones are kept and a portion is missing. V and J calls and clone size are given by that table; D and trimming were obtained from the DNA. This table holds 120,000 or so clones, 65% to 90% found once. The trim removed 5 bases at V and 1 base at J, leaving 6 bases unmatched. The germline V gene has CDR1 SGHTA and CDR2 FQGNSA. The CDR3 runs to 16 residues. These data originate in a study of blood T cell repertoires in COVID-19. About the research overall: Some COVID-19 samples were acute and others convalescent; all came from the United States, Italy and Spain. Sources were T cells, B-cell-depleted T cells, or PBMCs; the material itself was cDNA or gDNA.

The sequencing sample was made of peripheral blood. The clonotype comes from a man aged 80 or over with active or convalescent COVID-19. The J gene is TRBJ2-5, the V gene TRBV7-2, with 11 bases fitting TRBD2. CDR3 in DNA: TGTGCCAGCAGCCCGAGACTAGCGGGAAGCCAAGAGACCCAGTACTTC. This translates into CASSPRLAGSQETQYF.